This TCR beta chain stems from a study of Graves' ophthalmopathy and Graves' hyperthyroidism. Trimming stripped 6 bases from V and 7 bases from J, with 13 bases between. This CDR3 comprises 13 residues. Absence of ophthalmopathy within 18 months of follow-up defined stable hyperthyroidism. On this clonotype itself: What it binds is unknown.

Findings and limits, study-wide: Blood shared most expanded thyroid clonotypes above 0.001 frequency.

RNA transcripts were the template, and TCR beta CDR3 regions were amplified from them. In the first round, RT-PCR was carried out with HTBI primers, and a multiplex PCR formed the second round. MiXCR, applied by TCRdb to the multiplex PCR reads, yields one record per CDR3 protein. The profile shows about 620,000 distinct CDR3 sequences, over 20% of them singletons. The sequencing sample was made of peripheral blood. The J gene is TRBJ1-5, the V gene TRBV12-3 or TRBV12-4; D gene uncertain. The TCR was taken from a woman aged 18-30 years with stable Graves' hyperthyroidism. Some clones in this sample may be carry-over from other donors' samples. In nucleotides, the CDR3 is TGTGCCAGCAGCTTGAGTGGAATCCAGCCCCAGCATTTT. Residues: CASSLSGIQPQHF.